The entry below describes one TCR beta chain. Its antigen is still unknown. Researchers ran the PCR with 60 Vbeta and 13 Jbeta primers. Sequencing was performed with immunoSEQ multiplex PCR; in TCRdb, only in-frame clones are kept and a portion is missing. The profile covers 100,000 to 150,000 clones, with roughly a tenth appearing a single time and roughly 4.6% taken by the ten largest. This sample was included in a study of cytomegalovirus exposure and HLA in healthy donors. Overall study findings and caveats: CMV serostatus alone was available as immune exposure information.

The CDR3 has 12 amino acids. Trimming left V 6 bases short and J 8 bases short, with 13 bases between. The germline CDR1 and CDR2 sequences are SGHVS and FQNEAQ. The sequence was obtained from a woman under 30 in good health and CMV-seropositive. The sequenced sample consisted of PBMCs. The rearrangement uses TRBV7-8 and TRBJ1-2; D ambiguous. The CDR3, as DNA: TGTGCCAGCAGTAACAGTCAGTCAGGCTACACCTTC. It encodes CASSNSQSGYTF.